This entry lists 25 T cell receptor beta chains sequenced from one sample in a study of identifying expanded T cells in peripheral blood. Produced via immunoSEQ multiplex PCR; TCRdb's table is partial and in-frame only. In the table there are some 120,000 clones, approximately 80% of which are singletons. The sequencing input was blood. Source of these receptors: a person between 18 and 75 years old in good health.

The CDR3 is CAISDSRQVHQPQHF. The CDR3 DNA follows: TGTGCCATCAGTGACTCAAGACAGGTTCATCAGCCCCAGCATTTT. The chain combines TRBV10-3 with TRBJ1-5, with D maybe TRBD1 (6 bases). Germline assignment: CDR1 ENHRY and CDR2 SYGVKD. This CDR3 has 15 amino acids. Trimming left V 3 bases short and J 5 bases short, with 14 bases between.

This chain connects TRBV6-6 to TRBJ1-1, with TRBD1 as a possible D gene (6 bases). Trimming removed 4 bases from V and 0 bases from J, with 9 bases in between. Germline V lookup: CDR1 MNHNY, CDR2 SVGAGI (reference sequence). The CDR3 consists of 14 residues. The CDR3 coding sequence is TGTGCCAGCAGTTTACAGGGAGTGAACACTGAAGCTTTCTTT. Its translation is CASSLQGVNTEAFF.

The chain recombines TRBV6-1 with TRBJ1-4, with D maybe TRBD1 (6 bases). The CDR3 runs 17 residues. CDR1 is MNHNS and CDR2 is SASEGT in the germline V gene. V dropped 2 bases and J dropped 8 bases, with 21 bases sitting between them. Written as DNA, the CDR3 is TGTGCCAGCAGTGAATCAAAAGGGGGGCACCCGACGGAAAAACTGTTTTTT. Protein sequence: CASSESKGGHPTEKLFF.

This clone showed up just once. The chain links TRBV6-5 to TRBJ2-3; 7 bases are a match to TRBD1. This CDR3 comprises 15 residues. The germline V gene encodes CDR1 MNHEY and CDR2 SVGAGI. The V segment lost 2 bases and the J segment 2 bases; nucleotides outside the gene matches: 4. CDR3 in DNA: TGTGCCAGCAGTTACGGACAGGTCACCACAGATACGCAGTATTTT. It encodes CASSYGQVTTDTQYF.

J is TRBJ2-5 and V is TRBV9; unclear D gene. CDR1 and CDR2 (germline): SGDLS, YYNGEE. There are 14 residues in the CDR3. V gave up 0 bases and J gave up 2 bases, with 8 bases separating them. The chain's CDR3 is CASSVGSVQETQYF. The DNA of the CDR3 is TGTGCCAGCAGCGTAGGGTCGGTACAAGAGACCCAGTACTTC.

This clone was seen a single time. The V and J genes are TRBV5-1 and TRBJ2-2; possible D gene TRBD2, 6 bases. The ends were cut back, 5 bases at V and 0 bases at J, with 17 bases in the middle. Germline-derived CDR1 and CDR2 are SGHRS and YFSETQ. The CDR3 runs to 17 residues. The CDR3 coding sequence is TGCGCCAGCAGGCGTGACGGGCGGGGATCGAACACCGGGGAGCTGTTTTTT. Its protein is CASRRDGRGSNTGELFF.

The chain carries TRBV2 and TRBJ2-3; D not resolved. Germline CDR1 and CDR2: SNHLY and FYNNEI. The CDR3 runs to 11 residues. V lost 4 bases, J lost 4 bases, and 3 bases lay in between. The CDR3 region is CASSVADTQYF. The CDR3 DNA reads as TGTGCCAGCAGTGTCGCAGATACGCAGTATTTT.

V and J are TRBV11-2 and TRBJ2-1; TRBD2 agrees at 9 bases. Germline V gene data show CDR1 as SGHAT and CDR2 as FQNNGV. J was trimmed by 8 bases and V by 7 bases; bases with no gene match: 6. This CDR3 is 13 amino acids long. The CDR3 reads CASKGTSSYEQFF. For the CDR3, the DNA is TGTGCCAGCAAAGGGACTAGCAGCTATGAGCAGTTCTTC.

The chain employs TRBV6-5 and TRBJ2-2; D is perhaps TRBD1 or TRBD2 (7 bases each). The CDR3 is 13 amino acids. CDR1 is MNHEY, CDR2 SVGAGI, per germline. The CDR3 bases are TGTGGAAGCGGGACAGACTCACACGGGGAGCTGTTTTTT. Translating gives CGSGTDSHGELFF.

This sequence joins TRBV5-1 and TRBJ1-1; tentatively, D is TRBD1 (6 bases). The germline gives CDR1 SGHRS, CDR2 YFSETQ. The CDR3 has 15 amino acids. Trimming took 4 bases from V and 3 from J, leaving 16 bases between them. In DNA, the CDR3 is TGCGCCAGCAGCCGGGGGAGAGCAGGGGACACTGAAGCTTTCTTT. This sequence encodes CASSRGRAGDTEAFF.

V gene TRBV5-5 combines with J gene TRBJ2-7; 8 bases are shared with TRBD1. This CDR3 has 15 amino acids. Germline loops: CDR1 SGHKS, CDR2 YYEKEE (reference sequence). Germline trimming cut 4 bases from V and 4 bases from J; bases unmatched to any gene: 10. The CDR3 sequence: CASSTQGQGKYEQYF. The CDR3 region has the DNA TGTGCCAGCAGCACACAAGGACAGGGAAAATACGAGCAGTACTTC.

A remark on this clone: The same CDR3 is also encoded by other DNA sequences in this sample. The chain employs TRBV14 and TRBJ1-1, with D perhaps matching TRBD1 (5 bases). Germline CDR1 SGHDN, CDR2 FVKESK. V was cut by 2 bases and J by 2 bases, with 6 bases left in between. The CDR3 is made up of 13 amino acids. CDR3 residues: CASSQQGNTEAFF. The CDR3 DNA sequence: TGTGCCAGCAGCCAACAGGGAAACACTGAAGCTTTCTTT. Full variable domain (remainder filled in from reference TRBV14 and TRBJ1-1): EAGVTQFPSHSVIEKGQTVTLRCDPISGHDNLYWYRRVMGKEIKFLLHFVKESKQDESGMPNNRFLAERTGGTYSTLKVQPAELEDSGVYFCASSQQGNTEAFFGQGTRLTVV.

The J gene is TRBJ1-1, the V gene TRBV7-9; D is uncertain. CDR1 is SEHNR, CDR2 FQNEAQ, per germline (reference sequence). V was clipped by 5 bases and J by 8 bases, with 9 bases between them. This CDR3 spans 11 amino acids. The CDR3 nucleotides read TGTGCCAGCAGCCGTATTTACGAAGCTTTCTTT. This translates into CASSRIYEAFF.

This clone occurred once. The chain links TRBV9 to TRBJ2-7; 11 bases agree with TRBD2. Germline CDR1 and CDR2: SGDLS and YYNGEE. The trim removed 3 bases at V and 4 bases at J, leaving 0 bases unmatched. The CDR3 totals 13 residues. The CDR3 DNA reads TGTGCCAGCAGCGGGACTAGCGGGTACGAGCAGTACTTC. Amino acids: CASSGTSGYEQYF.

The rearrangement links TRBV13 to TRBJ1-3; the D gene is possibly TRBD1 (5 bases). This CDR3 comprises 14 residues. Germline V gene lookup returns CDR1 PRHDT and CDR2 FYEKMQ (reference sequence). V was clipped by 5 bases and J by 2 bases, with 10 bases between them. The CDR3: CASSTRGPGNTIYF. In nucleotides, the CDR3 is TGTGCCAGCAGCACTAGGGGACCTGGAAACACCATATATTTT.

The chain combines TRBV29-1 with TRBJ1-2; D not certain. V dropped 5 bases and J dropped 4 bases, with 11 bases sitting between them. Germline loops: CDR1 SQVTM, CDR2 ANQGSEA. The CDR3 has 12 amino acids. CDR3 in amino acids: CSVRVNLYGYTF. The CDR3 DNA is TGCAGCGTTCGTGTCAACCTCTATGGCTACACCTTC.

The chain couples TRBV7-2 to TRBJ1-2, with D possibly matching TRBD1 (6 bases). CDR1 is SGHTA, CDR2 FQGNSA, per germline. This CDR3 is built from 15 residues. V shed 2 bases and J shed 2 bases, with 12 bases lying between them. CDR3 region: CASSLPGQTNYGYTF. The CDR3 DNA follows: TGTGCCAGCAGCTTACCGGGACAAACCAACTATGGCTACACCTTC.

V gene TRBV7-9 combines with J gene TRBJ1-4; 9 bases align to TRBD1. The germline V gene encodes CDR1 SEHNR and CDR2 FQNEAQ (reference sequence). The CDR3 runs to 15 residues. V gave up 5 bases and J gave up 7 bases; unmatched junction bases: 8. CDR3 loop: CASSLPGTGFEKLFF. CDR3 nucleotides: TGTGCCAGCAGCCTCCCCGGGACAGGGTTTGAAAAACTGTTTTTT.

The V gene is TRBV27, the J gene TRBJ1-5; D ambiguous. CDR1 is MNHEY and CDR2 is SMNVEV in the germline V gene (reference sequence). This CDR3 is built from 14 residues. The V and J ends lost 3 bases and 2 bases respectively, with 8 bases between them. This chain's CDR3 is CASSLKSGNQPQHF. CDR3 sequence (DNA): TGTGCCAGCAGTTTGAAAAGCGGCAATCAGCCCCAGCATTTT.

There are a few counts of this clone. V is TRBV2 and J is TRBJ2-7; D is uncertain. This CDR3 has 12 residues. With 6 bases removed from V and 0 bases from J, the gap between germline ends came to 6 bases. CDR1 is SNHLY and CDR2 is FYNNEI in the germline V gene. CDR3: CASSASSYEQYF. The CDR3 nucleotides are TGTGCCAGCAGCGCCTCCTCCTACGAGCAGTACTTC.

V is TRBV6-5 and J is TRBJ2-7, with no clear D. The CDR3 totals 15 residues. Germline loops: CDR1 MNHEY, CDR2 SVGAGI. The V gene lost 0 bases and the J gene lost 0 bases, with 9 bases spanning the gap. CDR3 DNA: TGTGCCAGCAGTTACTCGGCAGTGATCTCCTACGAGCAGTACTTC. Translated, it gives CASSYSAVISYEQYF.

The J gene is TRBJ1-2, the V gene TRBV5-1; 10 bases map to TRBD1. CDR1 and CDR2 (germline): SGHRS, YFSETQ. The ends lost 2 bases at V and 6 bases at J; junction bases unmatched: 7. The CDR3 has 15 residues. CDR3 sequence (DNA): TGCGCCAGCAGCTTCTTAGGGACAGGGGATAATGGCTACACCTTC. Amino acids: CASSFLGTGDNGYTF.

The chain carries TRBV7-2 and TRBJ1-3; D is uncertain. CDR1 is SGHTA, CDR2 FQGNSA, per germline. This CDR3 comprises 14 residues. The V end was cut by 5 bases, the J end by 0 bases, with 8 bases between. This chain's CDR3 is CASSPPPSGNTIYF. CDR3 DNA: TGTGCCAGCAGCCCGCCCCCCTCTGGAAACACCATATATTTT.

CDR3: CAWSFTGTGNTEAFF. The CDR3 nucleotides read TGTGCCTGGAGCTTTACCGGGACAGGTAACACTGAAGCTTTCTTT. This chain connects TRBV30 to TRBJ1-1, with 8 bases aligning to TRBD1. The CDR3 spans 15 residues. Germline CDR1 is GTSNPN and CDR2 is SVGIG (reference sequence). J lost 2 bases, V lost 3 bases, and 8 bases had no gene match.

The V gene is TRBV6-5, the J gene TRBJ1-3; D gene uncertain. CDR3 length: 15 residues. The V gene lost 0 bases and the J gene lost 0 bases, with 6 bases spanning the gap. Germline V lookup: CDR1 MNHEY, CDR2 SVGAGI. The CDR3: CASSYSLNSGNTIYF. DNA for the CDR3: TGTGCCAGCAGTTACTCGCTGAACTCTGGAAACACCATATATTTT.